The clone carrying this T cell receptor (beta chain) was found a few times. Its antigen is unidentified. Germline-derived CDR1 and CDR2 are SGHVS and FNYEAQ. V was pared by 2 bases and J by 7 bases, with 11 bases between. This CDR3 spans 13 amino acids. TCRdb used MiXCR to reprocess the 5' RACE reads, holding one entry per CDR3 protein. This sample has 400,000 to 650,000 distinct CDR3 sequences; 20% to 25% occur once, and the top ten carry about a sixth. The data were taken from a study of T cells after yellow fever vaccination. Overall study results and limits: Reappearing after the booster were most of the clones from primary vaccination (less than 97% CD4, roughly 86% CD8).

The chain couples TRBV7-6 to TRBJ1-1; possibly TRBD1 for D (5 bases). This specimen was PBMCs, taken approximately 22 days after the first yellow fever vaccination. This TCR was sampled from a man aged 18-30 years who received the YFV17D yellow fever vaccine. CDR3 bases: TGTGCCAGCAGCTTACGTTTGGGGCGTGAAGCTTTCTTT. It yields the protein CASSLRLGREAFF.